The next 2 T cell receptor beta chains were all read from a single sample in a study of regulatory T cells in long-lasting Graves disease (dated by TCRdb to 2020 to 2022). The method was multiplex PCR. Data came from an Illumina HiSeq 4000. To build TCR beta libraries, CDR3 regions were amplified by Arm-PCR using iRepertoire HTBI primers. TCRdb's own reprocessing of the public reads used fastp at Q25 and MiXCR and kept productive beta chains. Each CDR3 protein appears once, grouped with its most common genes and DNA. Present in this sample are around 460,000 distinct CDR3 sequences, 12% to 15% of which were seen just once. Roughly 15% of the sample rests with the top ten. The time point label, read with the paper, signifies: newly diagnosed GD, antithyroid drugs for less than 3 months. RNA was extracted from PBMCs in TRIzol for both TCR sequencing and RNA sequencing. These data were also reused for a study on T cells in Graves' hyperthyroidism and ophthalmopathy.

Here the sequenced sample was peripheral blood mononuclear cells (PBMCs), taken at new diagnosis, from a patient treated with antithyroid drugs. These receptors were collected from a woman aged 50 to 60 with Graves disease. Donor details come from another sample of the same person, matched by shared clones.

CDR3 sequence: CASSLVGRNSGISRTDTQYF. DNA of the CDR3: TGTGCCAGCAGCTTAGTGGGAAGGAATTCCGGGATTAGCCGCACAGATACGCAGTATTTT. The rearrangement joins TRBV7-9 to TRBJ2-3; TRBD2 might be the D (5 bases). Per germline, CDR1 SEHNR and CDR2 FQNEAQ (reference sequence). V lost 1 base and J lost 1, with 24 bases in between. CDR3 size: 20 residues.

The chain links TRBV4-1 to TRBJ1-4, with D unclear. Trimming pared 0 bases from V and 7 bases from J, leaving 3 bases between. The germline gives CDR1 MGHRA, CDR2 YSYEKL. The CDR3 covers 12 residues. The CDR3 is CASSQEFEKLFF. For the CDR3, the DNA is TGCGCCAGCAGCCAAGAGTTTGAAAAACTGTTTTTT.